Following are 3 T cell receptor beta chains from one sample sequenced in a study of identical twins. One entry per CDR3 protein results from TCRdb running MiXCR on the 5' RACE reads. Seen here are nearly 900,000 distinct CDR3 sequences, 9% to 15% observed once, and the top ten hold around 1.6%. This same sample was also taken into another study, of yellow fever vaccine responses in identical twins.

The sequenced sample was PBMCs. The receptor set was obtained from a young woman in good health.

Only a few counts were recorded for this clonotype. The CDR3 region is CSVVGSSADTQYF. DNA for the CDR3: TGCAGCGTTGTGGGGAGTTCCGCAGATACGCAGTATTTT. The chain has TRBV29-1 and TRBJ2-3; TRBD2 is a possible D gene (5 bases). CDR1 and CDR2 from the germline V gene are SQVTM and ANQGSEA. This CDR3 spans 13 amino acids. Trimming cost V 4 bases and J 4 bases, with 12 bases left between them.

The chain is built from TRBV5-1 and TRBJ2-2, with a weak D call TRBD1 (6 bases). CDR3 length equals 16 residues. The germline V gene encodes CDR1 SGHRS and CDR2 YFSETQ. Between the trimmed V and J ends, which lost 4 bases and 1 base, there was a span of 14 bases. CDR3 loop: CASSPAIGGNTGELFF. CDR3 nucleotide sequence: TGCGCCAGCAGCCCCGCGATAGGGGGGAACACCGGGGAGCTGTTTTTT.

This chain uses TRBV14 with TRBJ1-4; TRBD1 matches at 9 bases. The germline V gene has CDR1 SGHDN and CDR2 FVKESK. V gave up 0 bases and J gave up 8 bases; unmatched junction bases: 7. There are 16 residues in the CDR3. The CDR3 DNA sequence: TGTGCCAGCAGCCAAGATCGGGGGACAGGGACGGAAAAACTGTTTTTT. Protein sequence: CASSQDRGTGTEKLFF.